These T cell receptor beta chains were read from a single sample in a study of spatial heterogeneity in lung cancer. TCRdb ran MiXCR on the 5' RACE reads and lists one entry per CDR3 protein. The table lists roughly 60,000 distinct CDR3 sequences, around 8.4% of them singletons. Sequenced here: PBMCs, sampled at surgery. The receptors derive from a female donor with early-stage non-small cell lung cancer. Both conserved end residues are part of each CDR3. Each record gives: J gene, D gene, V gene, clone size, CDR3 DNA, CDR3 protein. A D gene is named only where the DNA matches it firmly. Expanded clones get a size class; other rows say once, few or many, or leave the size out.

>TRBJ2-3|-|TRBV27|many
TGTGCCAGCAGTTTTAGTAGGGGCAACACAGATACGCAGTATTTT
CASSFSRGNTDTQYF
>TRBJ1-1|-|TRBV6-1|few
TGTGCCAGCGCGGGACAAACGAACACTGAAGCTTTCTTT
CASAGQTNTEAFF
>TRBJ2-3|TRBD1|TRBV12-3/TRBV12-4|-
TGTGCCAGCAGTTCCTGGACAGGGGGCACAGATACGCAGTATTTT
CASSSWTGGTDTQYF
>TRBJ2-7|TRBD2|TRBV5-1|many
TGCGCCAGCAGCTTGCTGATAGCGGGAGGGTACGAGCAGTACTTC
CASSLLIAGGYEQYF
>TRBJ2-1|-|TRBV7-2|many
TGTGCCAGCAGCTCAGACAGCTCCTACAATGAGCAGTTCTTC
CASSSDSSYNEQFF
>TRBJ1-6|-|TRBV12-3/TRBV12-4|many
TGTGCCAGCAGTTTAAGCCATGGCCTCCTCCACTTT
CASSLSHGLLHF
>TRBJ2-7|-|TRBV28|-
TGTGCCAGCAGCCTAACCGGGGACTTGAGCTCCTACGAGCAGTACTTC
CASSLTGDLSSYEQYF
>TRBJ1-1|-|TRBV27|few
TGTGCCAGCAGTTATAGAGTGAACACTGAAGCTTTCTTT
CASSYRVNTEAFF
>TRBJ2-6|TRBD2|TRBV5-1|many
TGCGCCAGCAGCTTGGCCCACTGGGGGGGCTCTGGGGCCAACGTCCTGACTTTC
CASSLAHWGGSGANVLTF
>TRBJ2-7|-|TRBV2|-
TGTGCCAGCAGTGTCCGCTATCCAACTAGGAGCTCCTACGAGCAGTACTTC
CASSVRYPTRSSYEQYF
>TRBJ1-5|-|TRBV4-1|many
TGCGCCAGCAATACGGAGATTGGCAATCAGCCCCAGCATTTT
CASNTEIGNQPQHF
>TRBJ2-1|-|TRBV5-1|-
TGCGCCAGCAGCACCGACAGCTCCTACAATCAGCAGTTCTTC
CASSTDSSYNQQFF
>TRBJ1-5|TRBD1|TRBV10-3|many
TGTGCCATCAGCCCGGGACAGGGGGCGGATCAGCCCCAGCATTTT
CAISPGQGADQPQHF
>TRBJ2-3|-|TRBV28|few
TGTGCCAGCAGTTTGCCAGGATACACAGATACGCAGTATTTT
CASSLPGYTDTQYF
>TRBJ1-4|-|TRBV11-2|-
TGTGCCAGCAGCTTTACACAGTATGAAAAACTGTTTTTT
CASSFTQYEKLFF
>TRBJ2-3|TRBD1|TRBV12-3/TRBV12-4|-
TGTGCCAGCAGGTCAGGGGACAGCGGACCTAGCACAGATACGCAGTATTTT
CASRSGDSGPSTDTQYF
>TRBJ1-4|-|TRBV5-6|few
TGTGCCAGCAGCTTCACCCCACAACCAACTAATGAAAAACTGTTTTTT
CASSFTPQPTNEKLFF
>TRBJ2-3|-|TRBV2|many
TGTGCCACCGGTCGGGTAGAACGGGTAGATACGCAGTATTTT
CATGRVERVDTQYF
>TRBJ1-1|-|TRBV12-3/TRBV12-4|-
TGTGCCAGCAGACCGACAGGCCCGAACACTGAAGCTTTCTTT
CASRPTGPNTEAFF
>TRBJ2-1|-|TRBV18|few
TGTGCCAGCTCACCACCAACCGGGACTCAATCCTACAATGAGCAGTTCTTC
CASSPPTGTQSYNEQFF
>TRBJ2-1|-|TRBV7-3|-
TGTGCCAGCAGCTTAACGTTCGGCAACTACAATGAGCAGTTCTTC
CASSLTFGNYNEQFF
>TRBJ1-5|-|TRBV6-6|many
TGTGCCAGCAGTAACCAGGGTAATCAGCCCCAGCATTTT
CASSNQGNQPQHF
>TRBJ2-2|TRBD2|TRBV6-2/TRBV6-3|-
TGTGCGTACCGTTGGCGGGAGATGGTGAACACCGGGGAGCTGTTTTTT
CAYRWREMVNTGELFF
>TRBJ1-2|-|TRBV6-5|many
TGTGCCAGCAGTTACTGGTTAGGGCAAAACTATGGCTACACCTTC
CASSYWLGQNYGYTF
>TRBJ1-6|TRBD1|TRBV27|-
TGTGCCAGCAAGGAGGGACAGGTGCCGGGACCCCTCCACTTT
CASKEGQVPGPLHF
>TRBJ2-7|TRBD1|TRBV28|few
TGTGCCAGCAGTAGCGGACAGGGGGCAGCCTACGAGCAGTACTTC
CASSSGQGAAYEQYF
>TRBJ2-1|TRBD1|TRBV20-1|many
TGCAGTGTGCAACAGGGGGCTGCCTACAATGAGCAGTTCTTC
CSVQQGAAYNEQFF